The text below deals with one T cell receptor beta chain. TCRdb fed the 5' RACE reads into MiXCR, producing one record per CDR3 protein. The sample holds about 320,000 distinct CDR3 sequences, approximately 10% seen once. These data belong to a study of CD8 T cells in ankylosing spondylitis. The CDR3 sequence is 12 residues long. Germline-derived CDR1 and CDR2 are LGHDT and YNNKEL (reference sequence). With 5 bases removed from V and 14 bases from J, the gap between germline ends came to 18 bases. The sequencing input was blood, either unsorted or a sorted T cell fraction (not recorded which). The sequence was obtained from a female donor with ankylosing spondylitis or in good health (not recorded which). The V call is TRBV3-1, the J call TRBJ1-2, with TRBD1 as a possible D gene (5 bases). The CDR3, as DNA: TGTGCCAGCAGCTCCCGGGACCTGACTAAAACCTTC. Translated, it gives CASSSRDLTKTF.